Listed here are 21 T cell receptor beta chains from one sample, sequenced in a study of neoadjuvant anti-PD-1 for oral cavity cancer. Libraries were prepared by immunoSEQ multiplex PCR; TCRdb keeps only in-frame clonotypes and omits some of them. The sample has under 15,000 clones, about 59% seen once; the top ten hold under 3.5%. Specimen: PBMCs, collected before nivolumab (anti-PD-1) treatment. The receptors shown here come from a person aged 40-85 years with oral cavity squamous cell carcinoma.

The chain employs TRBV6-1 and TRBJ2-2; D gene uncertain. The V end lost 2 bases, the J end lost 3 bases, and 7 bases lay between the germline ends. CDR3 size: 14 residues. The germline V gene has CDR1 MNHNS and CDR2 SASEGT. CDR3 bases: TGTGCCAGCAGTGAAATCTCGCACACCGGGGAGCTGTTTTTT. Its translation is CASSEISHTGELFF.

V is TRBV7-8 and J is TRBJ2-1, with 11 bases fitting TRBD2. The V gene end was trimmed by 1 base and the J gene end by 9 bases; junction bases not matched to a gene: 5. This CDR3 contains 15 residues. Germline V gene sequence: CDR1 SGHVS, CDR2 FQNEAQ. The CDR3 here is CASSLELAGAFEQFF. In DNA, the CDR3 is TGTGCCAGCAGCTTAGAACTAGCGGGAGCATTTGAGCAGTTCTTC.

This clone appeared a single time. The chain joins TRBV20-1 to TRBJ2-7; D is uncertain. Looked up from germline, CDR1 is DFQATT and CDR2 is SNEGSKA (reference sequence). The V end lost 3 bases, the J end lost 4 bases, and 4 bases lay between the germline ends. The CDR3 is made up of 10 amino acids. The DNA of the CDR3 is TGCAGTGCTAGCATGTACGAGCAGTACTTC. Translated: CSASMYEQYF.

V and J are TRBV7-9 and TRBJ2-7, with D perhaps assigned TRBD1 or TRBD2 (5 bases each). This CDR3 contains 15 residues. Germline assignment: CDR1 SEHNR and CDR2 FQNEAQ (reference sequence). V dropped 5 bases and J dropped 3 bases, with 17 bases sitting between them. CDR3 DNA sequence: TGTGCCAGCAGCCCCATTAAGGGACGGAGCTACGAGCAGTACTTC. This translates into CASSPIKGRSYEQYF.

This clone came up a few times. The V gene is TRBV7-9, the J gene TRBJ1-2; unclear D gene. Germline CDR1 is SEHNR and CDR2 is FQNEAQ (reference sequence). CDR3 length: 12 amino acids. The ends were cut back, 5 bases at V and 6 bases at J, with 10 bases in the middle. The CDR3 DNA reads TGTGCCAGCAGCAACGGACTGCATGGCTACACCTTC. Translation: CASSNGLHGYTF.

The chain recombines TRBV20-1 with TRBJ2-1; TRBD1 might be the D (5 bases). CDR1 is DFQATT and CDR2 is SNEGSKA in the germline V gene (reference sequence). V lost 7 bases and J lost 6, with 10 bases in between. This CDR3 spans 11 amino acids. The chain's CDR3 is CSGYGANEQFF. CDR3 bases: TGCAGTGGATATGGGGCCAATGAGCAGTTCTTC.

This clone appeared once. The rearrangement joins TRBV5-1 to TRBJ1-6; the D is unclear. V gave up 5 bases and J gave up 7 bases, with 13 bases separating them. The CDR3 is 14 residues long. CDR1 and CDR2 (germline): SGHRS, YFSETQ. CDR3 DNA: TGCGCCAGCAGTGTAATGGTCAGCAATTCACCCCTCCACTTT. This gives the protein CASSVMVSNSPLHF. The full variable domain, in which reference TRBV5-1 and TRBJ1-6 provide the parts outside the CDR3, is KAGVTQTPRYLIKTRGQQVTLSCSPISGHRSVSWYQQTPGQGLQFLFEYFSETQRNKGNFPGRFSGRQFSNSRSEMNVSTLELGDSALYLCASSVMVSNSPLHFGNGTRLTVT.

The chain is built from TRBV9 and TRBJ2-2, with D perhaps given as TRBD1 or TRBD2 (5 bases each). Germline CDR1 SGDLS, CDR2 YYNGEE. The CDR3 runs to 15 residues. The ends were cut back, 8 bases at V and 6 bases at J, with 20 bases in the middle. CDR3 sequence reads: CASNQRGGGPGELFF. As DNA, the CDR3 is TGTGCCAGTAACCAACGGGGCGGAGGCCCCGGGGAGCTGTTTTTT. The full variable domain, completed using reference TRBV9 and TRBJ2-2, is DSGVTQTPKHLITATGQRVTLRCSPRSGDLSVYWYQQSLDQGLQFLIQYYNGEERAKGNILERFSAQQFPDLHSELNLSSLELGDSALYFCASNQRGGGPGELFFGEGSRLTVL.

V is TRBV27 and J is TRBJ2-6, with D perhaps matching TRBD1 or TRBD2 (6 bases each). The V end lost 1 base, the J end lost 2 bases, and 9 bases lay between the germline ends. The CDR3 loop spans 16 amino acids. Germline CDR1 MNHEY, CDR2 SMNVEV (reference sequence). The CDR3 nucleotides are TGTGCCAGCAGTTTATGGGGGGCGCCTGGGGCCAACGTCCTGACTTTC. It translates to CASSLWGAPGANVLTF.

The rearrangement joins TRBV5-1 to TRBJ2-5; perhaps TRBD2 as D (5 bases). The germline gives CDR1 SGHRS, CDR2 YFSETQ. The CDR3 runs 15 residues. V lost 1 base to trimming and J lost 5 bases, with 15 bases between them. The CDR3 DNA sequence: TGCGCCAGCAGCTTGAGTACCGTGGGCGGGGAGACCCAGTACTTC. Protein: CASSLSTVGGETQYF.

The V and J genes are TRBV5-6 and TRBJ2-1; 12 bases are shared with TRBD1. V gave up 3 bases and J gave up 9 bases; unmatched junction bases: 4. This CDR3 region has 14 residues. Germline V gives CDR1 SGHDT, CDR2 YYEEEE. CDR3 protein: CASSWGQGASEQFF. The CDR3 nucleotides read TGTGCCAGCAGCTGGGGACAGGGGGCAAGTGAGCAGTTCTTC.

This chain connects TRBV2 to TRBJ1-2; 8 nucleotides line up with TRBD1. Germline V gene sequence: CDR1 SNHLY, CDR2 FYNNEI. CDR3 length: 14 residues. With 2 bases clipped from V and 8 bases from J, the junction kept 7 bases outside the gene matches. The CDR3 reads CASSERTGSTGYTF. In DNA form, the CDR3 reads TGTGCCAGCAGTGAAAGGACAGGGTCCACGGGCTACACCTTC.

This chain uses TRBV5-8 with TRBJ1-5; D call uncertain. CDR3 length: 13 residues. Germline CDR1 SGHTS, CDR2 YDEGEE. The ends were cut back, 3 bases at V and 6 bases at J, with 10 bases in the middle. CDR3 bases: TGTGCCAGCAGCTCCAACACTTTTCAGCCCCAGCATTTT. This encodes CASSSNTFQPQHF. Combining the CDR3 with reference TRBV5-8 and TRBJ1-5 gives the whole variable domain EAGVTQSPTHLIKTRGQQATLRCSPISGHTSVYWYQQALGLGLQFLLWYDEGEERNRGNFPPRFSGRQFPNYSSELNVNALELEDSALYLCASSSNTFQPQHFGDGTRLSIL.

This clone came up a few times. This chain's CDR3 is CASTPTDNTGELFF. The CDR3 DNA sequence: TGCGCCAGCACCCCGACAGACAACACCGGGGAGCTGTTTTTT. The rearrangement joins TRBV5-1 to TRBJ2-2; a possible D gene is TRBD1 (5 bases). The V gene's germline CDR1 is SGHRS and CDR2 YFSETQ. This CDR3 region has 14 residues. V lost 6 bases and J 2 bases, leaving 11 bases between the germline ends.

J is TRBJ1-4 and V is TRBV6-5; D possibly corresponds to TRBD1 (6 bases). V shed 6 bases and J shed 8 bases, with 16 bases lying between them. The CDR3 consists of 14 residues. Germline loops: CDR1 MNHEY, CDR2 SVGAGI. CDR3 in DNA: TGTGCCAGCAGGACCCCGGACAGTCGCGAAAAACTGTTTTTT. This translates into CASRTPDSREKLFF.

The V and J genes are TRBV11-2 and TRBJ2-7; 7 nucleotides match TRBD1. CDR3 length equals 15 residues. The V and J ends lost 6 bases and 0 bases, in that order; junction bases with no gene match: 8. Germline V lookup: CDR1 SGHAT, CDR2 FQNNGV. CDR3 bases: TGTGCCAGCAGAGCCCCAGGGGGTTACTCCTACGAGCAGTACTTC. Translation gives CASRAPGGYSYEQYF.

The rearrangement joins TRBV2 to TRBJ2-7, with 7 bases that match TRBD1. V gave up 8 bases and J gave up 3 bases; unmatched junction bases: 4. CDR3 length equals 12 residues. Per germline, CDR1 SNHLY and CDR2 FYNNEI. Here the CDR3 reads CASRDSHYEQYF. Written as DNA, the CDR3 is TGTGCCAGCCGGGACAGTCACTACGAGCAGTACTTC.

The chain joins TRBV5-6 to TRBJ2-5; D may match TRBD1 or TRBD2 (5 bases each). The CDR3 loop spans 15 amino acids. V lost 6 bases, J lost 1 base, and 16 bases lay in between. Germline V gene lookup returns CDR1 SGHDT and CDR2 YYEEEE. The CDR3: CASTQDGGFQETQYF. The CDR3, as DNA: TGTGCCAGCACCCAAGATGGGGGATTCCAAGAGACCCAGTACTTC.

This clone was picked up a small number of times. This chain connects TRBV18 to TRBJ2-1, with D possibly matching TRBD1 (5 bases). V shed 3 bases and J shed 4 bases, with 10 bases lying between them. CDR1 is KGHSH, CDR2 LQKENI, per germline. The CDR3 is 14 residues long. DNA for the CDR3: TGTGCCAGCTCACCCTCGCAGGGATACAATGAGCAGTTCTTC. It is translated as CASSPSQGYNEQFF.

The V and J genes are TRBV15 and TRBJ1-2, with unresolved D. Deletions cut 0 bases from V and 0 bases from J, with 14 bases between. Germline CDR1 and CDR2: LNHNV and YYDKDF (reference sequence). This CDR3 is built from 17 residues. The CDR3 loop reads CATSRDGRLEPNYGYTF. The CDR3 bases are TGTGCCACCAGCAGAGACGGCAGGCTGGAGCCTAACTATGGCTACACCTTC. Based on the CDR3 plus reference TRBV15 and TRBJ1-2, the full variable domain is DAMVIQNPRYQVTQFGKPVTLSCSQTLNHNVMYWYQQKSSQAPKLLFHYYDKDFNNEADTPDNFQSRRPNTSFCFLDIRSPGLGDTAMYLCATSRDGRLEPNYGYTFGSGTRLTVV.

This chain links TRBV14 with TRBJ1-6; D uncertain. CDR1 SGHDN and CDR2 FVKESK come from the germline V gene. Trimming removed 0 bases from V and 9 bases from J, with 6 bases in between. There are 13 residues in the CDR3. The CDR3 DNA is TGTGCCAGCAGCCAAGATTACGTTTCACCCCTCCACTTT. As protein: CASSQDYVSPLHF.